Sequencing of this T cell receptor beta chain was carried out in a study of glioma-infiltrating T cells. Study observations and caveats: Gliomas, especially low-grade, showed above-expected tissue-blood divergence; non-neoplastic patients showed below. Tissue and blood shared very few CDR3 sequences.

The iRepertoire nested amplicon-rescue multiplex PCR amplified TCR alpha and beta CDR3s from RNA. Tissue mRNA or PBMC total RNA, about 85-400 ng, went into one-step reverse transcription and amplification. Via MiXCR, TCRdb re-called the multiplex PCR reads, giving one row per CDR3 protein. The sample lists some 180,000 distinct CDR3 sequences; about 32% were seen once. The CDR3 sequence is 16 residues long. CDR1 is LGHNA and CDR2 is YNFKEQ in the germline V gene. Deletions cut 0 bases from V and 7 bases from J, with 18 bases between. Comments on this clonotype: No antigen is known for it. With a much larger clone just one base away, this may be a read error.

Input material: glioma tissue, nonneoplastic brain tissue, or PBMCs (not recorded which). The chain combines TRBV4-2 with TRBJ1-1; D is unclear. The receptor's source is a human donor with low-grade glioma or glioblastoma, undergoing nonglioma brain surgery, or in good health (not recorded which). CDR3 residues: CASSQEGSARKNEAFF. The CDR3 nucleotides are TGTGCCAGCAGCCAAGAGGGATCAGCCCGGAAGAATGAAGCTTTCTTT.